This is a list of T cell receptor beta chains from one sample in a study of blood T cell repertoires in COVID-19. Some clones are missing from TCRdb's copy, which holds only in-frame ones; the method was immunoSEQ multiplex PCR. The sample records a few hundred thousand clones, about 90% being singletons. Sequencing was done on a sample of PBMCs or T cells enriched from blood (not recorded which). Receptors originate from a woman aged 25 to 39 who had recovered from COVID-19. The CDR3 runs from the conserved cysteine through the conserved F or W. A D gene is named only where the DNA matches it firmly. Where a row states a size, it is once, few, many or the class of an expanded clone; other rows omit it.

D gene,J gene,clone size,V gene,CDR3 DNA,CDR3 protein
.,TRBJ2-7,few,TRBV23-1,TGCGCCAGCAAGAGGGGACACCTCTTGACCTACGAGCAGTACTTC,CASKRGHLLTYEQYF
.,TRBJ1-2,.,TRBV7-2,TGTGCCAGCAGCCGGGACAACTACTATGGCTACACCTTC,CASSRDNYYGYTF
TRBD1,TRBJ1-2,once,TRBV6-5,TGTGCCAGCACCCGGACAGGGGGCAACTATGGCTACACCTTC,CASTRTGGNYGYTF
.,TRBJ1-5,.,TRBV19,TGTGCCAGTAGTAGGGCAGATAGCAATCAGCCCCAGCATTTT,CASSRADSNQPQHF
.,TRBJ1-1,.,TRBV5-1,TGCGCCAGCAGCTTGGCCCACAGGGTTATGGTCACTGAAGCTTTCTTT,CASSLAHRVMVTEAFF
TRBD1,TRBJ1-1,.,TRBV18,TGTGCCAGCTCCCGACAGGGGGCTGAAGCTTTCTTT,CASSRQGAEAFF
TRBD2,TRBJ2-1,.,TRBV7-3,TGTGCCAGCAGCTTGGGACTAGAGTACAATGAGCAGTTCTTC,CASSLGLEYNEQFF
.,TRBJ2-7,.,TRBV5-1,TGCGCCACCAGTGAAGGGGGGGCCTTCGAGCAGTACTTC,CATSEGGAFEQYF
.,TRBJ1-2,few,TRBV12-5,TGTGCTAGTGGTTTGGCAGGGGCCTATGGCTACACCTTC,CASGLAGAYGYTF
.,TRBJ1-5,.,TRBV7-9,TGTGCCAGCACCCTGGGGGCAGGGGTAGGAGAGCCCCAGCATTTT,CASTLGAGVGEPQHF
TRBD1,TRBJ1-1,.,TRBV20-1,TGCAGTGCTAGTGAGGGGGCTGCGAACACTGAAGCTTTCTTT,CSASEGAANTEAFF
TRBD1,TRBJ1-2,.,TRBV5-1,TGCGCCAGCAGCTGGGGACAGGGGTCTAACTATGGCTACACCTTC,CASSWGQGSNYGYTF
.,TRBJ1-5,few,TRBV30,TGTGCCTGGAGTGTACCCGGGGTTTCGGGCAATCAGCCCCAGCATTTT,CAWSVPGVSGNQPQHF
TRBD1,TRBJ1-2,once,TRBV3-1/TRBV3-2,TGTGCCAGCAGCCCACACCTCGGGACAGACATCTATGGCTACACCTTC,CASSPHLGTDIYGYTF
.,TRBJ1-2,.,TRBV12-3/TRBV12-4,TGTGCCAGCACCTTAGTCGCGAACTATGGCTACACCTTC,CASTLVANYGYTF
.,TRBJ1-1,.,TRBV9,TGTGCCAGCAGCGTTCTGTTTGAGGGTGGCACTGAAGCTTTCTTT,CASSVLFEGGTEAFF
TRBD2,TRBJ2-1,.,TRBV6-2/TRBV6-3,TGTGCCAGCAGTTACAGGCTAGCGGGGGGGCTCAATGAGCAGTTCTTC,CASSYRLAGGLNEQFF
TRBD2,TRBJ2-1,.,TRBV24-1,TGTGCCACCAGTGACTCGCAACTAGCGGGGGTATACAATGAGCAGTTCTTC,CATSDSQLAGVYNEQFF
TRBD1,TRBJ1-6,.,TRBV7-6,TGTGCCAGCAGCCGAGCCAACAGGGGAGTTAATTCACCCCTCCACTTT,CASSRANRGVNSPLHF
.,TRBJ1-6,.,TRBV5-4,TGTGCCAGCAGCAAACAGGGTAGGGACGAGTCACCCCTCCACTTT,CASSKQGRDESPLHF
.,TRBJ1-6,.,TRBV11-2,TGTGCCAGCAGCTCCCTAGGACAGAGCTCCTATAATTCACCCCTCCACTTT,CASSSLGQSSYNSPLHF
.,TRBJ2-2,.,TRBV5-1,TGCGCCAGCAGATTCGGAGGGACCGGGGAGCTGTTTTTT,CASRFGGTGELFF
.,TRBJ1-1,.,TRBV7-9,TGTGCCAGCAGCCCCCCCGGGGAAACCTCTGAAGCTTTCTTT,CASSPPGETSEAFF
.,TRBJ2-7,few,TRBV7-2,TGTGCCAGCAGCTTAGGGGCAGTCCTAACCTACGAGCAGTACTTC,CASSLGAVLTYEQYF
.,TRBJ1-1,.,TRBV7-2,TGTGCCAGCAGCCCCGGCCAGGGTTGGACTGAAGCTTTCTTT,CASSPGQGWTEAFF
TRBD2,TRBJ2-5,.,TRBV11-2,TGTGCCAGCAGACACCGAGCGGGGGGGCCTGAAGAGACCCAGTACTTC,CASRHRAGGPEETQYF
TRBD1,TRBJ1-6,.,TRBV19,TGTGCCAGTAGTTGGACAGGGGGCGGGAATTCACCCCTCCACTTT,CASSWTGGGNSPLHF
.,TRBJ2-7,once,TRBV2,TGTGCCAGGGGGAGCGGCCCCTCCTACGAGCAGTACTTC,CARGSGPSYEQYF
.,TRBJ1-6,.,TRBV5-5,TGTGCCAGCAGCTTAGTTAGTGCACCCCTCCACTTT,CASSLVSAPLHF
.,TRBJ1-5,.,TRBV30,TGTGCCTGGAGTCTGGGACTGAATAGCAATCAGCCCCAGCATTTT,CAWSLGLNSNQPQHF
TRBD2,TRBJ2-7,.,TRBV6-6,TGTGCCAGCAGCCGCGACCAGCGGGGGGGCGACGAGCAGTACTTC,CASSRDQRGGDEQYF
.,TRBJ2-5,once,TRBV10-1,TGCGCCACCTATGTGGGGCGGGAGACCCAGTACTTC,CATYVGRETQYF
TRBD1,TRBJ2-2,.,TRBV7-3,TGTGCCAGCAGCCCCACAGGGGACACCGGGGAGCTGTTTTTT,CASSPTGDTGELFF
.,TRBJ2-3,.,TRBV5-1,TGCGCCAGCAGCGCCTCCGGCGGTGGCACAGATACGCAGTATTTT,CASSASGGGTDTQYF
.,TRBJ1-1,once,TRBV4-1,TGCGCCAGCAGCCAAGATACGAGTTCTGAAGCTTTCTTT,CASSQDTSSEAFF
TRBD1,TRBJ2-4,few,TRBV12-5,TGTGCTAGTGAAGGACAGGCAAGAAACATTCAGTACTTC,CASEGQARNIQYF
.,TRBJ1-6,.,TRBV5-8,TGTGCCAGCAGCACACGCCGGGCCCCCGGGGATTCACCCCTCCACTTT,CASSTRRAPGDSPLHF
TRBD1,TRBJ1-1,.,TRBV7-3,TGTGCCTCCAAGACAGGGGCAAACACTGAAGCTTTCTTT,CASKTGANTEAFF
.,TRBJ2-7,.,TRBV19,TGTGCCAGTAGTACCAGGGGAGACTACGAGCAGTACTTC,CASSTRGDYEQYF
.,TRBJ1-1,.,TRBV21-1,TGTGCCAGCAGCAAAGCCAAGGACAGGGGGCCTAACACTGAAGCTTTCTTT,CASSKAKDRGPNTEAFF
TRBD1,TRBJ1-2,.,TRBV7-2,TGTGCCAGCAGCGGCGGGACAGGGAATACCTATGGCTACACCTTC,CASSGGTGNTYGYTF
.,TRBJ1-3,.,TRBV7-2,TGTGCCAGCAGCTTCCCAGGCTTCTCTGGAAACACCATATATTTT,CASSFPGFSGNTIYF
TRBD1,TRBJ1-2,.,TRBV19,TGTGCCAGTAGTATAGCCGGGACAGGGACCTATGGCTACACCTTC,CASSIAGTGTYGYTF
TRBD2,TRBJ2-1,.,TRBV4-3,TGCGCCAGCAGCCAAGAGACTAGCGGGGGTCTCTACAATGAGCAGTTCTTC,CASSQETSGGLYNEQFF
TRBD1,TRBJ1-2,.,TRBV7-2,TGTGCCAGCAGCTTAGACAGGGGAAGGGTAGATGGGACCTTC,CASSLDRGRVDGTF
.,TRBJ1-6,.,TRBV6-2/TRBV6-3,TGTGCCAGCAGTTACTCGGCAGGGCAGAGTACGAATTCACCCCTCCACTTT,CASSYSAGQSTNSPLHF
.,TRBJ1-2,.,TRBV5-1,TGCGCCAGCAGCTCCGAGGCAGGGATCTATGGCTACACCTTC,CASSSEAGIYGYTF
.,TRBJ1-1,.,TRBV19,TGTGCCAGTACCAATGAGGGCCTGGGTCGGGGTGAAGCTTTCTTT,CASTNEGLGRGEAFF
.,TRBJ2-1,.,TRBV24-1,TGTGCCACCAGTGATGGTGGGGGGGCCCACAATGAGCAGTTCTTC,CATSDGGGAHNEQFF
TRBD1,TRBJ1-5,.,TRBV4-2,TGTGCCAGCAGCCAAGACAGGGGGCCGAATCAGCCCCAGCATTTT,CASSQDRGPNQPQHF